One sample yielded the 30 T cell receptor beta chains listed below, sequenced in a study of blood T cell repertoires in COVID-19. Assay: immunoSEQ multiplex PCR; the TCRdb copy retains only in-frame clones and omits some. The sample has some 410,000 clones, around nine tenths seen once. The sequencing input was PBMCs or T cells enriched from blood (not recorded which). These receptors originate from a woman aged 25 to 39 with acute COVID-19.

This clone was counted only a few times. The chain employs TRBV18 and TRBJ2-1, with D maybe TRBD1 (6 bases). V was trimmed by 1 base and J by 7 bases, leaving 17 bases between them. CDR1 is KGHSH, CDR2 LQKENI, per germline. CDR3 length: 16 amino acids. For the CDR3, the DNA is TGTGCCAGCTCACCACTTACCAGGGGAAGGGGGAATGAGCAGTTCTTC. As protein: CASSPLTRGRGNEQFF.

The rearrangement uses TRBV28 and TRBJ2-1; no firm D call. V lost 5 bases and J 3 bases, leaving 5 bases between the germline ends. Germline V gene sequence: CDR1 MDHEN, CDR2 SYDVKM. The CDR3 consists of 12 residues. Written as DNA, the CDR3 is TGTGCCAGCAGTCGTTACTACAATGAGCAGTTCTTC. This encodes CASSRYYNEQFF.

A note on this clone: At the DNA level, this CDR3 is encoded by other sequences in the same sample as well. The chain carries TRBV5-1 and TRBJ2-7, with D perhaps TRBD1 (6 bases). Germline assignment: CDR1 SGHRS and CDR2 YFSETQ. The CDR3 is 14 residues long. Trimming left V 3 bases short and J 3 bases short, with 13 bases between. The CDR3: CASSSGTGFYEQYF. The DNA for the CDR3 is TGCGCCAGCAGCTCGGGTACAGGGTTCTACGAGCAGTACTTC.

The V gene is TRBV29-1, the J gene TRBJ2-1; 7 bases line up with TRBD1. The CDR3 loop spans 16 amino acids. Trimming at V came to 5 bases and at J to 4 bases, leaving 14 bases not matched to a gene. Germline assignment: CDR1 SQVTM and CDR2 ANQGSEA. CDR3 amino acids: CSVLGSRDSSYNEQFF. The CDR3 nucleotides read TGCAGCGTTTTAGGGTCCCGGGACAGCTCTTACAATGAGCAGTTCTTC.

This clone was seen only a few times. This chain uses TRBV19 with TRBJ1-2; the match to TRBD1 covers 7 bases. The germline V gene has CDR1 LNHDA and CDR2 SQIVND (reference sequence). The J segment lost 7 bases and the V segment lost 5 bases, leaving 16 bases of the junction unmatched. CDR3 size: 16 residues. CDR3 in amino acids: CASSAHGDSNIGGYTF. The DNA of the CDR3 is TGTGCCAGTAGTGCTCATGGGGACAGTAATATAGGTGGCTACACCTTC.

The genes are TRBV5-1 and TRBJ1-4; D might be TRBD1 (5 bases). Germline V gene lookup returns CDR1 SGHRS and CDR2 YFSETQ. This CDR3 is built from 14 residues. Trimming cost V 6 bases and J 7 bases, with 16 bases left between them. The CDR3 is CASKSGGSGEKLFF. CDR3 DNA: TGCGCCAGCAAGTCGGGGGGAAGCGGTGAAAAACTGTTTTTT.

This clone was detected once. The genes are TRBV18 and TRBJ2-5; D perhaps matches TRBD2 (5 bases). This CDR3 region has 13 residues. With 4 bases removed from V and 2 bases from J, the gap between germline ends came to 8 bases. Germline CDR1 KGHSH, CDR2 LQKENI. The CDR3 here is CASSLRLQETQYF. The CDR3, as DNA: TGTGCCAGCTCACTCCGACTACAAGAGACCCAGTACTTC.

Regarding this clone: Other DNA variants within this sample encode the same CDR3. The chain couples TRBV7-6 to TRBJ1-6, with a weak D call TRBD1 (6 bases). CDR1 and CDR2 (germline): SGHVS, FNYEAQ. The CDR3 totals 13 residues. V lost 5 bases and J lost 10, with 12 bases in between. CDR3 residues: CASSLGGGSPLHF. CDR3 DNA sequence: TGTGCCAGCAGCCTAGGGGGAGGCTCACCCCTCCACTTT.

The V call is TRBV6-1, the J call TRBJ2-7; 7 bases fit TRBD1. The CDR3 totals 15 residues. The V gene's germline CDR1 is MNHNS and CDR2 SASEGT. J gave up 3 bases and V 2 bases, and 7 bases lay outside the gene matches. CDR3 nucleotides: TGTGCCAGCAGTGAATTCGGGGACAGTAACTACGAGCAGTACTTC. Its protein is CASSEFGDSNYEQYF.

The chain is built from TRBV4-3 and TRBJ1-2, with 8 bases aligning to TRBD1. The germline gives CDR1 LGHNA, CDR2 YSLEER. Trimming took 1 base from V and 4 from J; bases not matched to a gene: 8. The length of the CDR3 is 16 residues. CDR3 protein: CASSQVGQGAVYGYTF. CDR3 nucleotide sequence: TGCGCCAGCAGCCAAGTAGGACAGGGCGCCGTCTATGGCTACACCTTC.

This clone was counted a single time. The gene calls are TRBV5-6 and TRBJ1-2, with D perhaps matching TRBD1 (5 bases). Germline assignment: CDR1 SGHDT and CDR2 YYEEEE. The CDR3 covers 14 residues. The V end lost 5 bases, the J end lost 4 bases, and 15 bases lay between the germline ends. In nucleotides, the CDR3 is TGTGCCAGCAGTGGTAGGGGTCAGACCTATGGCTACACCTTC. Encoded protein: CASSGRGQTYGYTF.

CDR3 loop: CASQGTGNTEAFF. The CDR3 nucleotides read TGTGCCAGCCAAGGGACAGGAAACACTGAAGCTTTCTTT. V usage is TRBV12-3 or TRBV12-4 and J usage is TRBJ1-1; the match to TRBD1 covers 8 bases. V lost 8 bases, J lost 2 bases, and 4 bases stayed unmatched. The CDR3 length is 13 residues.

The V call is TRBV5-1, the J call TRBJ2-7, with a weak D call TRBD2 (7 bases). CDR3 size: 15 residues. Germline-derived CDR1 and CDR2 are SGHRS and YFSETQ. The V gene lost 4 bases and the J gene lost 4 bases, with 18 bases spanning the gap. This CDR3 reads CASSPSLGGPYEQYF. CDR3 nucleotides: TGCGCCAGCAGCCCCTCATTGGGGGGGCCTTACGAGCAGTACTTC. The full variable domain, rest sourced from reference TRBV5-1 and TRBJ2-7, is KAGVTQTPRYLIKTRGQQVTLSCSPISGHRSVSWYQQTPGQGLQFLFEYFSETQRNKGNFPGRFSGRQFSNSRSEMNVSTLELGDSALYLCASSPSLGGPYEQYFGPGTRLTVT.

The chain joins TRBV6-1 to TRBJ2-7; D is ambiguous. This CDR3 contains 17 residues. From germline, CDR1 is MNHNS and CDR2 SASEGT. Trimming took 2 bases from V and 0 from J, leaving 17 bases between them. The CDR3 protein is CASSEIRAHHSSYEQYF. The DNA for the CDR3 is TGTGCCAGCAGTGAAATCCGCGCCCACCACAGCTCCTACGAGCAGTACTTC.

The chain employs TRBV10-3 and TRBJ1-5, with D maybe TRBD1 (6 bases). This CDR3 has 15 residues. From germline, CDR1 is ENHRY and CDR2 SYGVKD. Trimming stripped 4 bases from V and 3 bases from J, with 13 bases between. CDR3 amino acids: CAISVSDSVNQPQHF. DNA for the CDR3: TGTGCCATCAGTGTCTCGGACAGCGTCAATCAGCCCCAGCATTTT.

The chain is built from TRBV5-1 and TRBJ1-4; 7 bases are shared with TRBD1. Germline assignment: CDR1 SGHRS and CDR2 YFSETQ. The CDR3 length is 15 residues. J lost 7 bases, V lost 4 bases, and 10 bases had no gene match. For the CDR3, the DNA is TGCGCCAGCAGCCCGGAGGGGGCTGTCGGTGAAAAACTGTTTTTT. This gives the protein CASSPEGAVGEKLFF.

This chain joins TRBV25-1 and TRBJ1-6; D not certain. CDR1 is MGHDK, CDR2 SYGVNS, per germline. V lost 3 bases to trimming and J lost 11 bases, with 14 bases between them. This CDR3 comprises 14 residues. The CDR3, as DNA: TGTGCCAGCAGTGATGAGGGCGCGTATCCACCCCTCCACTTT. It specifies CASSDEGAYPPLHF.

The table lists this clone with a count of one. The V and J genes are TRBV30 and TRBJ2-7, with 8 bases matching TRBD1. Germline V lookup: CDR1 GTSNPN, CDR2 SVGIG (reference sequence). The V segment lost 3 bases and the J segment 5 bases; nucleotides outside the gene matches: 12. This CDR3 has 15 amino acids. The CDR3: CAWRLGAGGFDEQYF. CDR3 coding DNA: TGTGCCTGGAGATTGGGGGCAGGGGGCTTCGACGAGCAGTACTTC.

V is TRBV15 and J is TRBJ2-3, with a weak D call TRBD2 (6 bases). The V end was cut by 4 bases, the J end by 1 base, with 6 bases between. Germline CDR1 and CDR2: LNHNV and YYDKDF (reference sequence). This CDR3 has 13 residues. Here the CDR3 DNA reads TGTGCCACCAGCATAGCGGGCACAGATACGCAGTATTTT. Translated: CATSIAGTDTQYF.

This clone was observed once. V usage is TRBV11-2 and J usage is TRBJ2-5, with TRBD2 identical over 11 bases. This CDR3 comprises 18 residues. CDR1 and CDR2 (germline): SGHAT, FQNNGV. After removal of 5 bases from V and 5 bases from J, the junction contained 16 bases not matched to a gene. The CDR3 DNA reads as TGTGCCAGCAGCGCTAAGGCTAGCGGGGGGCCGGTTTTGGAGACCCAGTACTTC. Protein: CASSAKASGGPVLETQYF.

This sequence joins TRBV7-9 and TRBJ2-7; D not resolved. This CDR3 is built from 11 residues. The ends were cut back, 5 bases at V and 4 bases at J, with 6 bases in the middle. From germline, CDR1 is SEHNR and CDR2 FQNEAQ (reference sequence). For the CDR3, the DNA is TGTGCCAGCAGCCTGACTTACGAGCAGTACTTC. This gives the protein CASSLTYEQYF.

The chain uses TRBV10-3 and TRBJ2-1, with 9 bases fitting TRBD1. The CDR3 contains 13 residues. CDR1 is ENHRY, CDR2 SYGVKD, per germline. The J segment lost 9 bases and the V segment lost 10 bases, leaving 10 bases of the junction unmatched. Here the CDR3 reads CATEGQGIPEQFF. CDR3 DNA: TGTGCCACCGAGGGACAGGGAATCCCTGAGCAGTTCTTC.

The chain carries TRBV19 and TRBJ2-1, with no clear D. V was pared by 3 bases and J by 7 bases, with 10 bases between. This CDR3 has 13 residues. Germline assignment: CDR1 LNHDA and CDR2 SQIVND (reference sequence). The DNA of the CDR3 is TGTGCCAGTAGTATCTTCGGGTGGAATGAGCAGTTCTTC. It is translated as CASSIFGWNEQFF.

V and J are TRBV6-4 and TRBJ1-1; D is unresolved. Looked up from germline, CDR1 is MRHNA and CDR2 is SNTAGT. V was clipped by 2 bases and J by 1 base, with 5 bases between them. The CDR3 length is 13 residues. In DNA form, the CDR3 reads TGTGCCAGCAGTGACACCGGGAACACTGAAGCTTTCTTT. Translating gives CASSDTGNTEAFF.

This chain connects TRBV29-1 to TRBJ1-3; D call uncertain. Germline V gene sequence: CDR1 SQVTM, CDR2 ANQGSEA. V lost 2 bases and J 0 bases, leaving 8 bases between the germline ends. This CDR3 spans 14 amino acids. The CDR3 protein is CSVESGYSGNTIYF. CDR3 nucleotide sequence: TGCAGCGTTGAATCCGGGTACTCTGGAAACACCATATATTTT.

The J gene is TRBJ1-4, the V gene TRBV9; 8 nucleotides match TRBD1. Losses at the gene ends were 0 bases for V and 5 bases for J; bases not matched to a gene: 3. CDR1 SGDLS and CDR2 YYNGEE come from the germline V gene. This CDR3 spans 15 amino acids. The CDR3: CASSVGAGGNEKLFF. The CDR3 region has the DNA TGTGCCAGCAGCGTAGGGGCAGGGGGCAATGAAAAACTGTTTTTT.

This clone was seen at least ten times. The rearrangement links TRBV2 to TRBJ2-7, with a tentative D call TRBD1 (5 bases). Trimming took off 5 bases at V and 3 bases at J, with 14 bases between the two ends. Germline V gene sequence: CDR1 SNHLY, CDR2 FYNNEI. The CDR3 loop spans 14 amino acids. The CDR3 reads CASSQQRDSYEQYF. The CDR3 DNA reads TGTGCCAGCAGTCAACAAAGAGACAGCTACGAGCAGTACTTC.

The V and J genes are TRBV7-6 and TRBJ1-1; weak D call: TRBD1 (5 bases). The germline CDR1 and CDR2 sequences are SGHVS and FNYEAQ. Trimming cost V 1 base and J 4 bases, with 7 bases left between them. The CDR3 runs 13 residues. Here the CDR3 DNA reads TGTGCCAGCAGCTTAGTCAGGGCCACTGAAGCTTTCTTT. It specifies CASSLVRATEAFF.

The chain couples TRBV10-3 to TRBJ1-4; possibly TRBD1 for D (5 bases). The CDR3 runs to 13 residues. CDR1 and CDR2 from the germline V gene are ENHRY and SYGVKD. V gave up 6 bases and J gave up 5 bases, with 10 bases separating them. This CDR3 is CAISQGLNEKLFF. The CDR3 region has the DNA TGTGCCATCAGCCAGGGCCTGAATGAAAAACTGTTTTTT.

This sequence joins TRBV4-1 and TRBJ1-2; tentatively, D is TRBD1 (6 bases). CDR3 length: 15 residues. Trimming took off 7 bases at V and 8 bases at J, with 23 bases between the two ends. Germline V gene lookup returns CDR1 MGHRA and CDR2 YSYEKL. The CDR3: CASTETGGRVKGYTF. CDR3 bases: TGCGCCAGCACCGAGACGGGGGGGCGCGTCAAAGGCTACACCTTC.